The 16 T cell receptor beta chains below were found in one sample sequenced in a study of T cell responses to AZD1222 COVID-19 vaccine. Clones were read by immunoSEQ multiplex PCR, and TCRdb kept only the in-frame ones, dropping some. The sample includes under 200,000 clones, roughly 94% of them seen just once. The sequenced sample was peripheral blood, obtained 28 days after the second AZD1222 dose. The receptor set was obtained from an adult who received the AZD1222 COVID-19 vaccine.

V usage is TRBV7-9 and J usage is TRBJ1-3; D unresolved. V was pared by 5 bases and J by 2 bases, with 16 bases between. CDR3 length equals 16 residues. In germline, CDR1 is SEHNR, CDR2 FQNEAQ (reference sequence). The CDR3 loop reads CASSNSPPNPGNTIYF. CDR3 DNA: TGTGCCAGCAGCAATTCTCCTCCTAACCCTGGAAACACCATATATTTT. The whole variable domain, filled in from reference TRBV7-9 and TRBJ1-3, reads DTGVSQNPRHKITKRGQNVTFRCDPISEHNRLYWYRQTLGQGPEFLTYFQNEAQLEKSRLLSDRFSAERPKGSFSTLEIQRTEQGDSAMYLCASSNSPPNPGNTIYFGEGSWLTVV.

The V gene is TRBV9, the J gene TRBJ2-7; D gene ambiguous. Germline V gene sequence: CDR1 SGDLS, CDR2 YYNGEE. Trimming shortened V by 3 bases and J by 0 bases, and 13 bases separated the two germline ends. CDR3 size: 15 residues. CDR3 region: CASSASSLPSYEQYF. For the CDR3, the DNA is TGTGCCAGCAGCGCGTCATCACTACCCTCCTACGAGCAGTACTTC.

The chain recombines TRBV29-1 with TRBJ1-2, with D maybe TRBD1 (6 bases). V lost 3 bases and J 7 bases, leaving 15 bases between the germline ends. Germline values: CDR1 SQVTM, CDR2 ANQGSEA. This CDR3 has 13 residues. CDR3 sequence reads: CSVDLGQLGGYTF. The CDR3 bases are TGCAGCGTTGACTTGGGACAACTTGGTGGCTACACCTTC.

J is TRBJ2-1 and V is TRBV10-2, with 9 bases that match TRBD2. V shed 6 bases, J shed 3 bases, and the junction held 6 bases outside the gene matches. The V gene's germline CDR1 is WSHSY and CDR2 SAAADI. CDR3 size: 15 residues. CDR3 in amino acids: CASRVAGVDYNEQFF. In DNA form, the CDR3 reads TGCGCCAGCAGGGTAGCGGGAGTCGACTACAATGAGCAGTTCTTC.

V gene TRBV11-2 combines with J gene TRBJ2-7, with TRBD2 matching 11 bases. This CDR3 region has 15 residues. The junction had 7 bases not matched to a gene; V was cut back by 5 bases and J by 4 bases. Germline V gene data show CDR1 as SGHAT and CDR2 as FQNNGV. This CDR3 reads CASSTTSGSVYEQYF. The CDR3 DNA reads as TGTGCCAGCAGCACAACTAGCGGGAGCGTATACGAGCAGTACTTC.

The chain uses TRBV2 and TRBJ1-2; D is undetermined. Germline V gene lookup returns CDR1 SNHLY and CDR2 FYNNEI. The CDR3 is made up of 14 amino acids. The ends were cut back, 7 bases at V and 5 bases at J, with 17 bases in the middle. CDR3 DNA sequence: TGTGCCAGCACCCCCGAGGGAGATTCTTATGGCTACACCTTC. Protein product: CASTPEGDSYGYTF. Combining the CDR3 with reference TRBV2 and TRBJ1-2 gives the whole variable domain EPEVTQTPSHQVTQMGQEVILRCVPISNHLYFYWYRQILGQKVEFLVSFYNNEISEKSEIFDDQFSVERPDGSNFTLKIRSTKLEDSAMYFCASTPEGDSYGYTFGSGTRLTVV.

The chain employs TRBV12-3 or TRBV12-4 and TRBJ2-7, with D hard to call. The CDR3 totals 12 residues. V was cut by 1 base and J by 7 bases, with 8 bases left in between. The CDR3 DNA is TGTGCCAGCAGTTTAGAGCCCTCTGAGCAGTACTTC. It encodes CASSLEPSEQYF.

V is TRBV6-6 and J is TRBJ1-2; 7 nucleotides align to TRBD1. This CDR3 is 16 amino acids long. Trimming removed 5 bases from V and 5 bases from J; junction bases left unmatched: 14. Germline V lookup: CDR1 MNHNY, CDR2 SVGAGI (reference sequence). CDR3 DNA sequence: TGTGCCAGCAGTCTCTCAGGGGGAATCCCGCAATATGGCTACACCTTC. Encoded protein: CASSLSGGIPQYGYTF.

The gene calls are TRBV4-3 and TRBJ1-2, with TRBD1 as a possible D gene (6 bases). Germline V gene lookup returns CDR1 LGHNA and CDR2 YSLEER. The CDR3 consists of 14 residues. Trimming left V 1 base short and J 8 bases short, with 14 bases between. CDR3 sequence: CASSQAPGAGGYTF. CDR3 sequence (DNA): TGCGCCAGCAGCCAAGCCCCAGGGGCGGGAGGCTACACCTTC.

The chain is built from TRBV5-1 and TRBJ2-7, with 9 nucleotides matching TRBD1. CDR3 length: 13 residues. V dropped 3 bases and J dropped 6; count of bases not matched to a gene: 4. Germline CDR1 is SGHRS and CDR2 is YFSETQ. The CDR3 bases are TGCGCCAGCAGCTACGGACAGGGGACCGAGCAGTACTTC. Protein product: CASSYGQGTEQYF.

CDR3 amino acids: CASSRGARSGANVLTF. In DNA form, the CDR3 reads TGTGCCAGCAGCCGGGGGGCCCGGTCTGGGGCCAACGTCCTGACTTTC. The chain links TRBV13 to TRBJ2-6, with a weak D call TRBD2 (7 bases). Trimming cost V 5 bases and J 1 base, with 12 bases left between them. CDR1 is PRHDT, CDR2 FYEKMQ, per germline (reference sequence). The CDR3 consists of 16 residues.

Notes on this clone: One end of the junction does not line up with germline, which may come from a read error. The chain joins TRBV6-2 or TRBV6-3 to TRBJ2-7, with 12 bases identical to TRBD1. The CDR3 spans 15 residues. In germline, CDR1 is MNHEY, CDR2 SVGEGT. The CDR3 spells CASSIGTGGSHEQYF. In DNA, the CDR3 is TGTGCCAGCAGCATCGGGACAGGGGGCTCCCACGAGCAGTACTTC.

The CDR3 reads CASSESSGSYEQYF. The CDR3 region has the DNA TGCGCCAGCAGTGAGTCGTCGGGGTCCTACGAGCAGTACTTC. The J gene is TRBJ2-7, the V gene TRBV10-1, with TRBD2 as a possible D gene (5 bases). Germline values: CDR1 WNHNN, CDR2 SYGVQD (reference sequence). The CDR3 consists of 14 residues. The ends were cut back, 0 bases at V and 1 base at J, with 7 bases in the middle.

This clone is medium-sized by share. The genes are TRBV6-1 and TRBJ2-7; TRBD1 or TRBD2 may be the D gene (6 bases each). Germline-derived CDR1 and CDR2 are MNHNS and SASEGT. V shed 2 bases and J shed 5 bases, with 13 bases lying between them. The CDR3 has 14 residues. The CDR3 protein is CASSELPGEDEQYF. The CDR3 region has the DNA TGTGCCAGCAGTGAATTGCCAGGGGAGGACGAGCAGTACTTC.

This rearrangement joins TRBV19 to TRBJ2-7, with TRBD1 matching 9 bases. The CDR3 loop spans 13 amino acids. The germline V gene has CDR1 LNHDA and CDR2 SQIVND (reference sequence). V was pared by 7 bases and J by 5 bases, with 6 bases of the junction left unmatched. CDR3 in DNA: TGTGCCAGTACGGACAGGGGATTCAACGAGCAGTACTTC. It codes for CASTDRGFNEQYF.

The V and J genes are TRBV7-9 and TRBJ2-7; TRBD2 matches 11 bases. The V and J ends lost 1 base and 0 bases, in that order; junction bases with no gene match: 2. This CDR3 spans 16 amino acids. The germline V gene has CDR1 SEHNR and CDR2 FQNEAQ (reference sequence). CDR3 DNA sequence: TGTGCCAGCAGCTTAGGCACTAGCGGGAGCTCCTACGAGCAGTACTTC. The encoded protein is CASSLGTSGSSYEQYF.